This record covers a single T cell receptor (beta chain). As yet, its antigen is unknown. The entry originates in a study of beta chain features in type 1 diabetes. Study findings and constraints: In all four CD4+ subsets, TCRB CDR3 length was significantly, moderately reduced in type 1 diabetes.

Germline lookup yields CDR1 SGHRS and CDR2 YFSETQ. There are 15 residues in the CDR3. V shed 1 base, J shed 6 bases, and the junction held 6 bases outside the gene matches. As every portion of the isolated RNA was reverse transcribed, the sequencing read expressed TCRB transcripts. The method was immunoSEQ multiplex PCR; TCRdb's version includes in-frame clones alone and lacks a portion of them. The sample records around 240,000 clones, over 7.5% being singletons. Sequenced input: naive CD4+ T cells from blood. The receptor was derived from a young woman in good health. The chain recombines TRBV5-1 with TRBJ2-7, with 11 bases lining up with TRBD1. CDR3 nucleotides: TGCGCCAGCAGCTTGCGGACAGGGGGCGCCTCCGAGCAGTACTTC. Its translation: CASSLRTGGASEQYF.